This record covers a single TCR beta chain. Measured with immunoSEQ multiplex PCR; TCRdb has only the in-frame clones, and not every one. The data contain 150,000 to 200,000 clones, approximately 81% of them singletons. This sample is part of a study of blood T cell repertoires in COVID-19. About the research overall: The samples span acute and convalescent COVID-19 from the United States, Italy and Spain. Nucleic acid was either cDNA or gDNA, and it came from T cells, B-cell-depleted T cells, or PBMCs.

The germline V gene has CDR1 SGHTA and CDR2 FQGTGA. Trimming removed 3 bases at V and 0 bases at J, with 9 bases between. This CDR3 has 15 amino acids. The J gene is TRBJ2-1, the V gene TRBV7-3; D possibly corresponds to TRBD1 (6 bases). The source of this sequence is a human donor with acute or convalescent COVID-19. The donor label of this sample is uncertain. What was sequenced was peripheral blood. The CDR3 coding sequence is TGTGCCAGCAGCTTTTCGGGACACTCCTACAATGAGCAGTTCTTC. Protein product: CASSFSGHSYNEQFF.